This record covers a single TCR beta chain. Antigen specificity is unknown. These data originate in a study of cytomegalovirus exposure and HLA in healthy donors. The length of the CDR3 is 16 residues. J was trimmed by 2 bases and V by 7 bases; bases with no gene match: 14. CDR1 is MGHDK, CDR2 SYGVNS, per germline. General study results and limits: Common viral pathogens seemed, in a later analysis, to connect with several of the most significant clusters. Some V segments, TRBV6-2 and TRBV6-3 among them, were indistinguishable and were therefore excluded.

Primers included in the PCR were 60 Vbeta and 13 Jbeta primers. TCRdb's table, derived via immunoSEQ multiplex PCR, lists solely in-frame clones and lacks some. The sample records 140,000 to 150,000 clones, about 80% being singletons. Donors sampled were nominally healthy, though unrecorded immune exposures were likely. The chain employs TRBV25-1 and TRBJ2-7; 7 bases are a match to TRBD1. What was sequenced was PBMCs. The TCR comes from a woman aged 18 to 35 in good health and CMV-seropositive. CDR3 amino acids: CASTGLGRDRAYEQYF. In DNA, the CDR3 is TGTGCCAGCACCGGTTTGGGCCGGGACAGAGCCTACGAGCAGTACTTC.